The T cell receptor beta chain under discussion was sequenced for a study of T cell responses to AZD1222 COVID-19 vaccine. In germline, CDR1 is SGHKS, CDR2 YYEKEE (reference sequence). This CDR3 is 15 amino acids long. V lost 2 bases and J 2 bases, leaving 12 bases between the germline ends. Method: immunoSEQ multiplex PCR; TCRdb's copy keeps in-frame clones and lacks some. Of about 150,000 clones in the sample, roughly nine tenths were seen once. To note about this clone: Antigen unknown.

Notes on the study in general: Seropositivity was recorded at baseline in only six AZD1222 recipients.

The sample was peripheral blood, taken on day 0 of AZD1222 vaccination. This receptor was obtained from an adult in good health. V and J are TRBV5-5 and TRBJ2-3; unclear D gene. CDR3 loop: CASSFTDFTTDTQYF. The CDR3 DNA reads TGTGCCAGCAGCTTCACAGACTTCACCACAGATACGCAGTATTTT.